This TCR beta chain stems from a study of CD8+CD57+ T cells in acquired aplastic anemia. Study as a whole: Around 3.2 ug was the average amount of DNA from sorted CD4+ and CD8+ cells. Study conclusions and caveats: In common between the patients and the controls were more than 25 CD8+ CDR3 sequences.

This clonotype has a count of ten or more. Its antigen is unidentified. TCR beta VDJ and CDR3 were profiled, and genomic DNA was the template. A single record per CDR3 protein comes from TCRdb applying MiXCR to the reads. The top ten hold 8% to 9% of the sample, which has around 140,000 distinct CDR3 sequences, less than 45% seen once. The CDR3 runs to 11 residues. Per germline, CDR1 DFQATT and CDR2 SNEGSKA (reference sequence). The V and J ends lost 5 bases and 6 bases respectively, with 11 bases between them. This sequence was found in a human donor in good health, serving as a control. The source material was sorted CD4+, CD8+, or CD8+CD57+ T cells (not recorded which) from PBMCs. The V gene is TRBV20-1, the J gene TRBJ2-7; the D gene is possibly TRBD1 (5 bases). In nucleotides, the CDR3 is TGCAGTGCTGTCCAGGGATTCGAGCAGTACTTC. This codes for CSAVQGFEQYF.